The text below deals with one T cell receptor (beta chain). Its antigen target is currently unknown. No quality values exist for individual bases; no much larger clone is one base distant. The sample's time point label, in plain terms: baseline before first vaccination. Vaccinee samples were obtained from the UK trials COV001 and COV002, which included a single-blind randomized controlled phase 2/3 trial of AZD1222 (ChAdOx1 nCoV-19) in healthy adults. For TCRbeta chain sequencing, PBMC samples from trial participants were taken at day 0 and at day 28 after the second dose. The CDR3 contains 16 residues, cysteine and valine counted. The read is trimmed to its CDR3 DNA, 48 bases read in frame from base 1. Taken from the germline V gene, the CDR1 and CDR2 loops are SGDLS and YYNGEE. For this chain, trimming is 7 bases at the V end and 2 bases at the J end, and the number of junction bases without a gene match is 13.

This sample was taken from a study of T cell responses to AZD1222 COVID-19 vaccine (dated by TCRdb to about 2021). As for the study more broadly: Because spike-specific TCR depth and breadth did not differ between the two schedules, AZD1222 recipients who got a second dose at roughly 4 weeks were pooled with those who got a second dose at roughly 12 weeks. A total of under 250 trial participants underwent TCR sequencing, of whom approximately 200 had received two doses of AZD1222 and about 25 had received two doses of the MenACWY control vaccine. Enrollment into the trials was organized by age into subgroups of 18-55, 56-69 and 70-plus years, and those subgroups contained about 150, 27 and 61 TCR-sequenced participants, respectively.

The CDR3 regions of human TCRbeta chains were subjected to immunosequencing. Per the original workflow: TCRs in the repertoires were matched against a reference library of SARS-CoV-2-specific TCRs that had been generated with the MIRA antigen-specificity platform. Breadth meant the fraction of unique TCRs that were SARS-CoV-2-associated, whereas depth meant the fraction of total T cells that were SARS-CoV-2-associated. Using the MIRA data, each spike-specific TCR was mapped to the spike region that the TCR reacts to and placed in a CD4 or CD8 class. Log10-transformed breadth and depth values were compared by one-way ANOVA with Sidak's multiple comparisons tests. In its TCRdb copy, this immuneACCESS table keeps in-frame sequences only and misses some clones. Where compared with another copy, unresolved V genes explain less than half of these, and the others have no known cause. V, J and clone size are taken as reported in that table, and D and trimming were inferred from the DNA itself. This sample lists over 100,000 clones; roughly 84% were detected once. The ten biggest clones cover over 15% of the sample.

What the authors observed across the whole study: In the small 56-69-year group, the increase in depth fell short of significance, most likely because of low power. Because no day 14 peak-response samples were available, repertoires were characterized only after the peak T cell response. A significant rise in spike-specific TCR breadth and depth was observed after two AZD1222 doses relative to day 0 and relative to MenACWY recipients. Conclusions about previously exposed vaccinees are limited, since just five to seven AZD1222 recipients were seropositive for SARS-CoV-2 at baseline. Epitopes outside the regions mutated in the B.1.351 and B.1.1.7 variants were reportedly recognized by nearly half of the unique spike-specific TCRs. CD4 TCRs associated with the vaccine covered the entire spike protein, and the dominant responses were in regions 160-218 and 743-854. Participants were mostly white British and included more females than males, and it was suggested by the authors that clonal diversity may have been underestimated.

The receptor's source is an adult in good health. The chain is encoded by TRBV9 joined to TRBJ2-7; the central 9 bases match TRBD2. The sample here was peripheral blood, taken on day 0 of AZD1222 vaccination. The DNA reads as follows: TGTGCCAGCTGGGGACTAGCCCGAAATAAAACCTACGAGCAGTACGTC. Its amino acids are CASWGLARNKTYEQYV.